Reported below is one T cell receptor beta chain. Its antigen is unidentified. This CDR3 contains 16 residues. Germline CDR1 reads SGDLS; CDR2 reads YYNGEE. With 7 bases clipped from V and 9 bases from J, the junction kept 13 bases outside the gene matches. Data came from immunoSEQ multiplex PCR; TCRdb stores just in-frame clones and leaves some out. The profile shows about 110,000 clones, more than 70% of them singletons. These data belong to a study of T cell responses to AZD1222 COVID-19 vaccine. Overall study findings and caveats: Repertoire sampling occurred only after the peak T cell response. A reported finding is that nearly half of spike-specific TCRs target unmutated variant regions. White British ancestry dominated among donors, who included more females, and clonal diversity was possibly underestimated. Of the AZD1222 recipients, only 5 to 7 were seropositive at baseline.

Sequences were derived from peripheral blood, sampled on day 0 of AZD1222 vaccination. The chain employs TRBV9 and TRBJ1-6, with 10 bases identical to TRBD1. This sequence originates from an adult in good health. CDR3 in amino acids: CASHTGQGRKGSPLHF. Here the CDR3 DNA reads TGTGCCAGCCACACGGGACAGGGGAGGAAAGGTTCACCCCTCCACTTT.